The next 24 T cell receptor beta chains were all read from a single sample in a study of a mutant IDH1 vaccine in newly diagnosed glioma. These receptors have no known antigen. Time point denoted: week 23, last vaccination. It was 300 ug of mutant IDH1 20-mer peptide that made up each vaccine dose, given with topical imiquimod. Here immunoSEQ multiplex PCR was the method, and the copy in TCRdb shows in-frame clones only, minus some. In the table there are approximately 66,000 clones, over 70% of which are singletons. The material was PBMCs, obtained from a glioma patient whose treatment included an IDH1 peptide vaccine. The receptors derive from a man aged 18 to 30 with glioma.

The chain recombines TRBV7-9 with TRBJ2-4; a possible D gene is TRBD2 (6 bases). Trimming shortened V by 0 bases and J by 3 bases, and 12 bases separated the two germline ends. The CDR3 runs 16 residues. CDR1 and CDR2 (germline): SEHNR, FQNEAQ (reference sequence). CDR3 in amino acids: CASSLAREAGKNIQYF. CDR3 bases: TGTGCCAGCAGCTTAGCGAGGGAGGCGGGCAAAAACATTCAGTACTTC.

This clone was observed once. CDR3 coding DNA: TGTGCCAGCATACCGACGAATCAAGAGACCCAGTACTTC. This gives the protein CASIPTNQETQYF. V gene TRBV7-9 combines with J gene TRBJ2-5; no firm D call. CDR1 and CDR2 (germline): SEHNR, FQNEAQ (reference sequence). Trimming took 7 bases from V and 2 from J, leaving 11 bases between them. The CDR3 spans 13 residues.

The chain couples TRBV21-1 to TRBJ1-1; the D call of TRBD1 is as the table states it, not checked on the DNA. TRBV21-1 is a known pseudogene. The CDR3 sequence is 15 residues long. The CDR3 coding sequence is TGTGCCAGCAGCAATCCCCAGGACAGGAACACTGAAGCTTTCTTT. This codes for CASSNPQDRNTEAFF.

The CDR3 bases are TGTGCCAGCAGTGAATGGGGTACGGGGAACACTGAAGCTTTCTTT. Translation: CASSEWGTGNTEAFF. The V call is TRBV2, the J call TRBJ1-1, with no clear D. The germline CDR1 and CDR2 sequences are SNHLY and FYNNEI. Trimming cost V 2 bases and J 1 base, with 11 bases left between them. The CDR3 runs to 15 residues.

This clone was found once. The CDR3 nucleotides are TGTGCCAGCTCGCTGGGGACGATCTCTGGAAACACCATATATTTT. Amino acids: CASSLGTISGNTIYF. The rearrangement uses TRBV18 and TRBJ1-3, with TRBD1 as a possible D gene (5 bases). Per germline, CDR1 KGHSH and CDR2 LQKENI. The germline V and J ends were trimmed by 6 bases and 0 bases, with 12 bases remaining between them. CDR3 length: 15 residues.

This chain's CDR3 is CASSLEGSGRMYGYTF. CDR3 DNA sequence: TGTGCCAGCAGCTTGGAGGGGAGCGGACGGATGTATGGCTACACCTTC. The chain employs TRBV5-6 and TRBJ1-2, with D possibly being TRBD1 (5 bases). CDR1 is SGHDT, CDR2 YYEEEE, per germline. This CDR3 has 16 amino acids. Deletions cut 0 bases from V and 5 bases from J, with 17 bases between.

This clone was found once. The J gene is TRBJ2-7, the V gene TRBV7-9; 7 nucleotides agree with TRBD1. Germline trimming cut 5 bases from V and 4 bases from J; bases unmatched to any gene: 5. The CDR3 is 13 residues long. Germline-derived CDR1 and CDR2 are SEHNR and FQNEAQ (reference sequence). CDR3 in DNA: TGTGCCAGCAGCGCCAGACAGGGTTACGAGCAGTACTTC. It codes for CASSARQGYEQYF.

This clone was picked up a small number of times. The chain is built from TRBV30 and TRBJ1-2; 7 bases line up with TRBD1. This CDR3 is built from 12 residues. Germline values: CDR1 GTSNPN, CDR2 SVGIG (reference sequence). Losses at the gene ends were 6 bases for V and 5 bases for J; bases not matched to a gene: 6. CDR3 nucleotides: TGTGCCTGTACTCAACAGGGGTATGGCTACACCTTC. Its protein product is CACTQQGYGYTF. The variable domain in full, with the rest retrieved from reference TRBV30 and TRBJ1-2, is SQTIHQWPATLVQPVGSPLSLECTVEGTSNPNLYWYRQAAGRGLQLLFYSVGIGQISSEVPQNLSASRPQDRQFILSSKKLLLSDSGFYLCACTQQGYGYTFGSGTRLTVV.

The genes are TRBV28 and TRBJ1-6; D is unresolved. Trimming removed 6 bases at V and 7 bases at J, with 13 bases between. The length of the CDR3 is 14 residues. In germline, CDR1 is MDHEN, CDR2 SYDVKM. The CDR3 bases are TGTGCCAGCAGACGGTACGAGCCCAATTCACCCCTCCACTTT. Translation gives CASRRYEPNSPLHF.

This clone occurred once. The chain is built from TRBV5-1 and TRBJ1-2; 11 nucleotides align to TRBD1. Germline lookup yields CDR1 SGHRS and CDR2 YFSETQ. With 7 bases clipped from V and 7 bases from J, the junction kept 6 bases outside the gene matches. The CDR3 is 13 amino acids. The CDR3 region is CASFPGQGVGYTF. For the CDR3, the DNA is TGCGCCAGCTTTCCGGGACAGGGGGTTGGCTACACCTTC.

The CDR3 DNA reads TGTGCCAGCAGTTTATTGGCGGGGGCAGGTACTGAAGCTTTCTTT. Protein sequence: CASSLLAGAGTEAFF. V usage is TRBV28 and J usage is TRBJ1-1; maybe TRBD1 (6 bases). The germline CDR1 and CDR2 sequences are MDHEN and SYDVKM. This CDR3 spans 15 amino acids. Trimming took 1 base from V and 5 from J, leaving 14 bases between them.

This clone was picked up a small number of times. The CDR3 protein is CACTGKGGQPQHF. For the CDR3, the DNA is TGTGCCTGCACCGGCAAAGGAGGTCAGCCCCAGCATTTT. J is TRBJ1-5 and V is TRBV30, with unresolved D. There are 13 residues in the CDR3. Trimming shortened V by 6 bases and J by 6 bases, and 15 bases separated the two germline ends. In germline, CDR1 is GTSNPN, CDR2 SVGIG (reference sequence). The whole variable domain, filled in from reference TRBV30 and TRBJ1-5, reads SQTIHQWPATLVQPVGSPLSLECTVEGTSNPNLYWYRQAAGRGLQLLFYSVGIGQISSEVPQNLSASRPQDRQFILSSKKLLLSDSGFYLCACTGKGGQPQHFGDGTRLSIL.

The chain links TRBV7-2 to TRBJ2-7, with 9 bases that match TRBD1. Germline V CDR1 and CDR2: SGHTA, FQGNSA. This CDR3 is 15 amino acids long. V lost 4 bases and J lost 4; bases outside the gene matches: 8. CDR3 residues: CASSSRDRARYEQYF. The DNA of the CDR3 is TGTGCCAGCAGCTCCCGGGACAGGGCAAGGTACGAGCAGTACTTC.

V and J are TRBV28 and TRBJ1-1; D gene ambiguous. With 6 bases removed from V and 10 bases from J, the gap between germline ends came to 15 bases. The CDR3 totals 12 residues. Germline values: CDR1 MDHEN, CDR2 SYDVKM. DNA for the CDR3: TGTGCCAGCAGCCTTAAGATGTCCGTAGCTTTCTTT. It codes for CASSLKMSVAFF.

The chain combines TRBV30 with TRBJ2-1, with a possible D match to TRBD1 (5 bases). The V and J ends lost 2 bases and 0 bases respectively, with 11 bases between them. Germline lookup yields CDR1 GTSNPN and CDR2 SVGIG (reference sequence). The CDR3 has 15 residues. The CDR3 here is CAWSRHRSSYNEQFF. The CDR3 DNA follows: TGTGCCTGGAGTCGTCACAGGAGCTCCTACAATGAGCAGTTCTTC.

This rearrangement joins TRBV27 to TRBJ1-1, with no clear D. V was pared by 2 bases and J by 7 bases, with 8 bases between. The CDR3 is 12 amino acids. In germline, CDR1 is MNHEY, CDR2 SMNVEV (reference sequence). The CDR3 bases are TGTGCCAGCAGTTTACTGGGTCATGAAGCTTTCTTT. It translates to CASSLLGHEAFF.

The V gene is TRBV7-9, the J gene TRBJ2-1; 10 bases map to TRBD2. Germline CDR1 and CDR2: SEHNR and FQNEAQ (reference sequence). The CDR3 sequence is 14 residues long. V trimming: 10 bases; J trimming: 7 bases; junction bases outside the gene matches: 10. CDR3 region: CATSEAGGPNEQFF. CDR3 DNA sequence: TGTGCCACTTCCGAAGCGGGAGGGCCTAATGAGCAGTTCTTC.

V usage is TRBV30 and J usage is TRBJ2-5; 9 bases align to TRBD2. V dropped 0 bases and J dropped 2; count of bases not matched to a gene: 7. CDR1 and CDR2 (germline): GTSNPN, SVGIG (reference sequence). This CDR3 contains 16 residues. The CDR3 sequence: CAWSVGTSRGQETQYF. The CDR3 DNA is TGTGCCTGGAGTGTAGGGACTAGCAGGGGGCAAGAGACCCAGTACTTC.

The chain recombines TRBV7-3 with TRBJ2-2; 9 nucleotides match TRBD1. This CDR3 has 15 amino acids. The V segment lost 4 bases and the J segment 7 bases; nucleotides outside the gene matches: 7. Germline lookup yields CDR1 SGHTA and CDR2 FQGTGA. The chain's CDR3 is CASSSGTGLVGELFF. CDR3 nucleotide sequence: TGTGCCAGCAGCTCGGGGACAGGGTTGGTCGGGGAGCTGTTTTTT.

The rearrangement uses TRBV6-1 and TRBJ2-1; 7 bases are shared with TRBD2. V trimming: 9 bases; J trimming: 0 bases; junction bases outside the gene matches: 8. CDR1 is MNHNS and CDR2 is SASEGT in the germline V gene. This CDR3 contains 15 residues. DNA of the CDR3: TGTGCCAGTCGGGACTACCCGAGCTCCTACAATGAGCAGTTCTTC. Protein product: CASRDYPSSYNEQFF.

The chain uses TRBV7-9 and TRBJ1-2; 7 nucleotides agree with TRBD1. The junction had 13 bases not matched to a gene; V was cut back by 4 bases and J by 8 bases. CDR1 is SEHNR, CDR2 FQNEAQ, per germline (reference sequence). This CDR3 is built from 15 residues. In DNA, the CDR3 is TGTGCCAGCAGCTCGACCGGGACAGAGCCCATGGGCTACACCTTC. Its protein is CASSSTGTEPMGYTF.

This clone occurred once. V gene TRBV2 combines with J gene TRBJ1-2; D ambiguous. Trimming removed 3 bases from V and 2 bases from J, with 7 bases in between. The length of the CDR3 is 13 residues. Germline-derived CDR1 and CDR2 are SNHLY and FYNNEI. DNA of the CDR3: TGTGCCAGCAGTGAGTCACAGAACTATGGCTACACCTTC. It specifies CASSESQNYGYTF. Supplemented by reference TRBV2 and TRBJ1-2, the full variable domain reads EPEVTQTPSHQVTQMGQEVILRCVPISNHLYFYWYRQILGQKVEFLVSFYNNEISEKSEIFDDQFSVERPDGSNFTLKIRSTKLEDSAMYFCASSESQNYGYTFGSGTRLTVV.

The chain links TRBV11-2 to TRBJ2-7; 8 nucleotides match TRBD2. Looked up from germline, CDR1 is SGHAT and CDR2 is FQNNGV. The J segment lost 2 bases and the V segment lost 0 bases, leaving 3 bases of the junction unmatched. The CDR3 sequence is 15 residues long. DNA for the CDR3: TGTGCCAGCAGCTTAGATGTCGGGAGGGCCTACGAGCAGTACTTC. Its translation: CASSLDVGRAYEQYF.

A single count supports this clone. This chain joins TRBV13 and TRBJ2-2, with D possibly being TRBD1 or TRBD2 (6 bases each). The germline CDR1 and CDR2 sequences are PRHDT and FYEKMQ (reference sequence). CDR3 length equals 16 residues. V lost 5 bases and J 6 bases, leaving 19 bases between the germline ends. CDR3: CASSHGGLARAGELFF. The CDR3 DNA reads as TGTGCCAGCAGCCACGGGGGCTTAGCTAGGGCCGGGGAGCTGTTTTTT.